This TCR beta chain was recorded in a study of PD-L1 blockade in urothelial cancer. Study information: Male sex and bladder-origin urothelial cancer were recorded for about 90% of the 29 patients.

The germline CDR1 and CDR2 sequences are WSHSY and SAAADI. There are 15 residues in the CDR3. V lost 3 bases, J lost 5 bases, and 13 bases lay in between. Synthetic TCR analog templates were spiked into all PCRs individually. The table came from immunoSEQ multiplex PCR; TCRdb's copy has only in-frame clones and leaves some out. The table includes around 92,000 clones, around 90% detected once. The time point here: pretreatment peripheral blood. The study enrolled patients with locally advanced or metastatic urothelial carcinoma. Individual patients had between 1 and 8 samples, taken pretreatment and on-treatment.

The source of this sequence is a woman of 80 years or more with urothelial cancer. This specimen was PBMCs, taken around atezolizumab (anti-PD-L1) treatment. V gene TRBV10-2 combines with J gene TRBJ2-2, with D unresolved. The CDR3 spells CASSDVPAGTGELFF. CDR3 sequence (DNA): TGCGCCAGCAGTGACGTCCCTGCAGGAACCGGGGAGCTGTTTTTT.